The 4 T cell receptor beta chains below all came from one sample that was sequenced in a study of CD8+CD57+ T cells in acquired aplastic anemia. Individuals selected for sequencing had exhibited CD8+CD57+ cell expansion on flow cytometry. Genomic DNA served as template for TCR beta VDJ and CDR3 profiling. One entry per CDR3 protein results from TCRdb running MiXCR on the reads. The table includes 450,000 to 550,000 distinct CDR3 sequences, around a third detected once. Specimen: sorted CD4+, CD8+, or CD8+CD57+ T cells (not recorded which) from PBMCs. The origin of the receptors is a human donor with aplastic anemia.

The V and J genes are TRBV12-3 or TRBV12-4 and TRBJ1-6; maybe TRBD1 (6 bases). The CDR3 runs 16 residues. V was shortened by 5 bases and J by 6 bases, with 17 bases between the two germline ends. The CDR3 DNA follows: TGTGCCAGCAGTCCCGGGACACCAATCGGTAATTCACCCCTCCACTTT. It codes for CASSPGTPIGNSPLHF.

The rearrangement joins TRBV5-1 to TRBJ2-7; a possible D gene is TRBD1 (6 bases). The germline V gene encodes CDR1 SGHRS and CDR2 YFSETQ. The CDR3 runs 14 residues. The V gene lost 4 bases and the J gene lost 3 bases, with 14 bases spanning the gap. As DNA, the CDR3 is TGCGCCAGCAGCCCCTCGACAGGATACTACGAGCAGTACTTC. This translates into CASSPSTGYYEQYF.

This clonotype was counted ten times or more. The rearrangement joins TRBV20-1 to TRBJ2-7; D could derive from TRBD1 or TRBD2 (5 bases each). This CDR3 contains 12 residues. Trimming removed 3 bases at V and 1 base at J, with 7 bases between. Germline loops: CDR1 DFQATT, CDR2 SNEGSKA (reference sequence). The CDR3 nucleotides are TGCAGTGCTAGTGGGGGTTCCTACGAGCAGTACTTC. Its translation: CSASGGSYEQYF.

This clonotype showed up many times. Written as DNA, the CDR3 is TGTGCCAGCAGCTCCCGCCGCCGGGGGATCGACTATGGCTACACCTTC. Encoded protein: CASSSRRRGIDYGYTF. This chain connects TRBV11-3 to TRBJ1-2, with D possibly matching TRBD1 (5 bases). Germline loops: CDR1 SGHNT, CDR2 YENEEA. The V and J ends lost 4 bases and 3 bases respectively, with 18 bases between them. The CDR3 runs to 16 residues.